This TCR beta chain appears in the sequencing data of a study of shared T cell receptors in the human thymus. Profiled with immunoSEQ multiplex PCR; TCRdb holds only in-frame clones, not every one. The table records some 700,000 clones, more than 75% of them present only once. V gave up 5 bases and J gave up 0 bases, with 14 bases separating them. CDR1 SGHAT and CDR2 FQNNGV come from the germline V gene. The CDR3 is 16 residues long. These data also featured in a second study, about human thymus T cells. That work contributes: During corrective heart surgery, resections were taken, and the thymus tissue came from them.

The source material was thymocytes. The genes are TRBV11-2 and TRBJ2-1; a weak D match, TRBD1 (5 bases). The TCR was taken from a boy in the first two years of life with a congenital heart defect. The CDR3 DNA sequence: TGTGCCAGCAGCCCCTTTCGGCAGGGCTCCTACAATGAGCAGTTCTTC. Its translation is CASSPFRQGSYNEQFF.